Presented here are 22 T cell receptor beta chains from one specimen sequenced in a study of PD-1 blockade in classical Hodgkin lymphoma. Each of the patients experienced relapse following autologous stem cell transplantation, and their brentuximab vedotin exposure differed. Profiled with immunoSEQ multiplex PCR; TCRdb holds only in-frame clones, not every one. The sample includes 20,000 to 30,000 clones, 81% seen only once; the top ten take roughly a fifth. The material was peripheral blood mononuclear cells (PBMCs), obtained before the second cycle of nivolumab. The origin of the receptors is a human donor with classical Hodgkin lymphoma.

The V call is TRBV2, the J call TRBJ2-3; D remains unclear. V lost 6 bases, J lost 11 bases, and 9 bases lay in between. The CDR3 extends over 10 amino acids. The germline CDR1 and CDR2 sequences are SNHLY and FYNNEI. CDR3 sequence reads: CASRVNLQYF. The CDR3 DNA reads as TGTGCCAGCAGGGTGAATCTGCAGTATTTT.

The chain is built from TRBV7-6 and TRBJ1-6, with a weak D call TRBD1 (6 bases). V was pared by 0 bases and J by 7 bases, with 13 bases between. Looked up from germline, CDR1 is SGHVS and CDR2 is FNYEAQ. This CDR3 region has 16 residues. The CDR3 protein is CASSLAGAVPNSPLHF. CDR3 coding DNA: TGTGCCAGCAGCTTAGCGGGGGCAGTACCGAATTCACCCCTCCACTTT.

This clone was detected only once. DNA of the CDR3: TGTGCCAGCAGTCTACAGGGGATGTGGCAGCCCCAGCATTTT. Amino acids: CASSLQGMWQPQHF. The chain uses TRBV28 and TRBJ1-5; 7 bases fit TRBD1. Germline V gives CDR1 MDHEN, CDR2 SYDVKM. This CDR3 is built from 14 residues. Unmatched junction bases numbered 8, after V lost 5 bases and J lost 7 bases.

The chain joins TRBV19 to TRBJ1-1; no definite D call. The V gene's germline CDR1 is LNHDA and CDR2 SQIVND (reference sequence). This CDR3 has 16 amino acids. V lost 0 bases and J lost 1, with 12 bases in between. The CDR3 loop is CASSIDQGRKNTEAFF. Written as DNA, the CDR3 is TGTGCCAGTAGTATAGATCAAGGGAGAAAGAACACTGAAGCTTTCTTT.

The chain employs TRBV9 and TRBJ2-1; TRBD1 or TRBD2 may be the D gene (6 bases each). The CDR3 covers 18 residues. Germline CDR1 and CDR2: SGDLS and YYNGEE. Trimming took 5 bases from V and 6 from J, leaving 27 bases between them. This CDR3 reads CASSSQPVQGLGGNEQFF. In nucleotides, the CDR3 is TGTGCCAGCAGTTCACAGCCGGTACAGGGTTTGGGAGGCAATGAGCAGTTCTTC.

This chain's CDR3 is CASSLLRGGLAGVADTQYF. The CDR3 coding sequence is TGTGCCAGCAGCCTCCTCCGGGGGGGACTAGCGGGAGTAGCAGATACGCAGTATTTT. This chain uses TRBV7-9 with TRBJ2-3; 14 bases agree with TRBD2. V dropped 5 bases and J dropped 4; count of bases not matched to a gene: 14. This CDR3 comprises 19 residues. CDR1 and CDR2 from the germline V gene are SEHNR and FQNEAQ (reference sequence).

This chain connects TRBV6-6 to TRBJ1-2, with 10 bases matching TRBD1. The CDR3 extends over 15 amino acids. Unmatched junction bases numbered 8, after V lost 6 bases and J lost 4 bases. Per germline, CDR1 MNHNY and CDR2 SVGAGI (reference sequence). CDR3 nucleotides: TGTGCCAGCAGACCACAGACAGGGGGCATCTATGGCTACACCTTC. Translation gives CASRPQTGGIYGYTF.

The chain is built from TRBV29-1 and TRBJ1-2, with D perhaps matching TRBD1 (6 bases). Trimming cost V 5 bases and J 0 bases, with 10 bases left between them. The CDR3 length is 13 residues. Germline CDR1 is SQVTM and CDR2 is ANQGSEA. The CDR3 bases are TGCAGCGTTTCGGGGGGCCCTAACTATGGCTACACCTTC. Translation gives CSVSGGPNYGYTF.

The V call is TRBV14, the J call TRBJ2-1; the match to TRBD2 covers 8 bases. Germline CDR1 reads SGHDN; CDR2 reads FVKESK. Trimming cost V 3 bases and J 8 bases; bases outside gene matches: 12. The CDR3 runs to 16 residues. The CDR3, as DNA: TGTGCCAGCAGCCATTCCCGTTTTAGCGGGGTGGATGAGCAGTTCTTC. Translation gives CASSHSRFSGVDEQFF.

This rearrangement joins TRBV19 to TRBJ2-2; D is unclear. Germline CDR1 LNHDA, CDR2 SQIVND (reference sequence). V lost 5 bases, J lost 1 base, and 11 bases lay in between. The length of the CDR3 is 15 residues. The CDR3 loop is CASSGRPRNTGELFF. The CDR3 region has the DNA TGTGCCAGTAGTGGGCGACCGAGGAACACCGGGGAGCTGTTTTTT.

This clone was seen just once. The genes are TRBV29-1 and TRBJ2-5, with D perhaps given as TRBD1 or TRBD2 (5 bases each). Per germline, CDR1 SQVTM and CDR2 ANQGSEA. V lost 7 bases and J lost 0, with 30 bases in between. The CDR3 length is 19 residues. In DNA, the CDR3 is TGCAGCGCCACCGGGGCGTTGGGGTTTTCCTCTTCTTACCAAGAGACCCAGTACTTC. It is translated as CSATGALGFSSSYQETQYF.

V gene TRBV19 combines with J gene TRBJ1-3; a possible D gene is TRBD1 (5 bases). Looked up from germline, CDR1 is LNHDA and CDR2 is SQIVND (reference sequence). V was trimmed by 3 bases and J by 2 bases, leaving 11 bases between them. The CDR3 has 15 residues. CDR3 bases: TGTGCCAGTAGTATCGGGACGGATACTGGAAACACCATATATTTT. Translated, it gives CASSIGTDTGNTIYF.

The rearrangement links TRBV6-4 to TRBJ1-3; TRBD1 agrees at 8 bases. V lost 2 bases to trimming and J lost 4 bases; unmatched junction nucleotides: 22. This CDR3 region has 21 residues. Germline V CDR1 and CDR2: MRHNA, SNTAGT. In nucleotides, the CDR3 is TGTGCCAGCAGTGACCACGCTTTCCCGGGACAGGCTTTAACTTTCGGAAACACCATATATTTT. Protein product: CASSDHAFPGQALTFGNTIYF.

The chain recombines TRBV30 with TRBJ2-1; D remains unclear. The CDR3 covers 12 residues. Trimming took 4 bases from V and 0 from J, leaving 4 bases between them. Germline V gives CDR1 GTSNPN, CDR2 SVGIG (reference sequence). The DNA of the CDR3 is TGTGCCTGGAAGAGCTCCTACAATGAGCAGTTCTTC. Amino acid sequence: CAWKSSYNEQFF.

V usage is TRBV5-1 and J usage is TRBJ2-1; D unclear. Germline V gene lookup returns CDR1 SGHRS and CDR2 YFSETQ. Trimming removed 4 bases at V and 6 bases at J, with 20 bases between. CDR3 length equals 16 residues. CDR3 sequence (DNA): TGCGCCAGCAGCACGGGCGGTACAGAATGGGCCAATGAGCAGTTCTTC. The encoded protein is CASSTGGTEWANEQFF. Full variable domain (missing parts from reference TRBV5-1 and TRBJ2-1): KAGVTQTPRYLIKTRGQQVTLSCSPISGHRSVSWYQQTPGQGLQFLFEYFSETQRNKGNFPGRFSGRQFSNSRSEMNVSTLELGDSALYLCASSTGGTEWANEQFFGPGTRLTVL.

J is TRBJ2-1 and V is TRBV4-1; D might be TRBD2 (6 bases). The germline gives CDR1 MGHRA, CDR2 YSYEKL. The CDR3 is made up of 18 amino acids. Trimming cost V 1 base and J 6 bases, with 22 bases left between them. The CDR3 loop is CASSQGPSQGGYTNEQFF. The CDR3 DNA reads TGCGCCAGCAGCCAAGGCCCGTCTCAGGGAGGCTACACCAATGAGCAGTTCTTC.

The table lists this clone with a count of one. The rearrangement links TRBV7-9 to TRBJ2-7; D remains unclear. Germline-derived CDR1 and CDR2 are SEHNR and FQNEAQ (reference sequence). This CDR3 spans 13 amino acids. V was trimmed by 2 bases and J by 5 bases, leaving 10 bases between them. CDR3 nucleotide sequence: TGTGCCAGCAGCTTAACGTTAAGGGACGAGCAGTACTTC. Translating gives CASSLTLRDEQYF.

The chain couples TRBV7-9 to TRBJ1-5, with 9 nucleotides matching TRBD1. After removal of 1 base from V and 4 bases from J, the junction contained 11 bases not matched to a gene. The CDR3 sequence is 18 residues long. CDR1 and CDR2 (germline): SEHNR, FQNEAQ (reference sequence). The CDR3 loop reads CASSLGLGTGISNQPQHF. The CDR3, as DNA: TGTGCCAGCAGCTTAGGCCTTGGGACAGGGATTTCTAATCAGCCCCAGCATTTT.

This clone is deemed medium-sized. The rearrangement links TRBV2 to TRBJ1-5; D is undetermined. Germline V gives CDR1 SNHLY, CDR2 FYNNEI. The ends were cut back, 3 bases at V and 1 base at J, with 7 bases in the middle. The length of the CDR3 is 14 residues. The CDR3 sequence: CASSDLSSNQPQHF. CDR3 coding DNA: TGTGCCAGCAGTGATCTCAGCAGCAATCAGCCCCAGCATTTT.

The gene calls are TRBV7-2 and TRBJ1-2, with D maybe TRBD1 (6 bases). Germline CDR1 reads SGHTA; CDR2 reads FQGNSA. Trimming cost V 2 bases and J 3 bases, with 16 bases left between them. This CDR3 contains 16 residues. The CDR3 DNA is TGTGCCAGCAGCTTATCAGGGGTAGGGGTTGACTATGGCTACACCTTC. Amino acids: CASSLSGVGVDYGYTF. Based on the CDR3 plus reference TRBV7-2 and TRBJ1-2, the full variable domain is GAGVSQSPSNKVTEKGKDVELRCDPISGHTALYWYRQSLGQGLEFLIYFQGNSAPDKSGLPSDRFSAERTGGSVSTLTIQRTQQEDSAVYLCASSLSGVGVDYGYTFGSGTRLTVV.

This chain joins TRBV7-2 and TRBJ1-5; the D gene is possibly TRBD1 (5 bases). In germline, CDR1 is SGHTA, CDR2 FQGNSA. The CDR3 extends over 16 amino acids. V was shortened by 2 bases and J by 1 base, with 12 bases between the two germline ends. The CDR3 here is CASSLRPDRSNQPQHF. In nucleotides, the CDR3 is TGTGCCAGCAGCTTAAGGCCAGACAGAAGCAATCAGCCCCAGCATTTT.

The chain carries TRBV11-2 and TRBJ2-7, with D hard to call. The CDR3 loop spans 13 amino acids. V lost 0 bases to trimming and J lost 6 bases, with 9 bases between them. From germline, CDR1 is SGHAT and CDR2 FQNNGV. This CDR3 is CASSLDGTGEQYF. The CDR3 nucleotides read TGTGCCAGCAGCTTAGATGGCACGGGCGAGCAGTACTTC.